These 21 T cell receptor beta chains share one sample of origin, sequenced in a study. The sorted Tregs were CD4+CD25+CD127-/low cells. TCRdb called the 5' RACE reads again in MiXCR, with one record for every CDR3 protein. The table includes some 30,000 distinct CDR3 sequences, roughly 27% detected once. The sequencing input was tumor-infiltrating Tregs sorted from the breast tumor. These receptors all come from a female donor with breast cancer.

This clonotype was observed at least ten times. The rearrangement joins TRBV7-9 to TRBJ2-7; D is unresolved. CDR1 SEHNR and CDR2 FQNEAQ come from the germline V gene (reference sequence). V was shortened by 1 base and J by 6 bases, with 7 bases between the two germline ends. This CDR3 has 12 amino acids. Written as DNA, the CDR3 is TGTGCCAGCAGCTTAGAGGGTGGCGAGCAGTACTTC. The encoded protein is CASSLEGGEQYF.

This clonotype occurred once. Possible read error: a much larger clone is one base away. This chain links TRBV27 with TRBJ1-1; 10 bases map to TRBD1. The germline gives CDR1 MNHEY, CDR2 SMNVEV (reference sequence). This CDR3 spans 16 amino acids. In DNA, the CDR3 is TGTGCCAGCAGGGCCCTCGCGGGACAGGGGAGGGGTGAAGCTCTCTTT. This codes for CASRALAGQGRGEALF.

This clonotype was seen ten or more times. A much larger clone lies one base from this, so it may be a read error. J is TRBJ1-1 and V is TRBV12-3 or TRBV12-4, with unresolved D. This CDR3 is 14 amino acids long. V lost 3 bases, J lost 6 bases, and 14 bases lay in between. The CDR3 DNA is TGTGCCAGCAGTTTCGGGCAGCGGCGGCCTGAAGCTTTCTTT. It is translated as CASSFGQRRPEAFF.

This clonotype has ten or more counts. V and J are TRBV6-6 and TRBJ1-1; D not resolved. This CDR3 spans 14 amino acids. The V and J ends lost 3 bases and 6 bases respectively, with 14 bases between them. Germline V gene sequence: CDR1 MNHNY, CDR2 SVGAGI (reference sequence). DNA of the CDR3: TGTGCCAGCAGTTATGCGGAGGGATGGGCTGAAGCTTTCTTT. Translating it yields CASSYAEGWAEAFF.

This clonotype has at least ten counts. One end of the junction does not line up with germline, which may come from a read error. The chain couples TRBV6-1 to TRBJ1-3; D is uncertain. Looked up from germline, CDR1 is MNHNS and CDR2 is SASEGT. The length of the CDR3 is 15 residues. The CDR3 region is CASREGRQSGNTIYF. In DNA form, the CDR3 reads TGTGCCAGCAGGGAAGGGAGGCAGTCTGGAAACACCATATATTTT.

Many counts were recorded for this clonotype. The V and J genes are TRBV12-3 or TRBV12-4 and TRBJ2-2, with D maybe TRBD1 (5 bases). Trimming took 5 bases from V and 6 from J, leaving 13 bases between them. The CDR3 sequence is 14 residues long. The CDR3 sequence: CASSPHQGSGELFF. The CDR3 DNA sequence: TGTGCCAGCAGTCCTCACCAGGGCTCCGGGGAGCTGTTTTTT.

This clonotype was seen ten or more times. CDR3 sequence: CASSPSGYTEAFF. In nucleotides, the CDR3 is TGTGCCAGCTCACCATCGGGGTACACTGAAGCTTTCTTT. This chain joins TRBV18 and TRBJ1-1; no definite D call. The CDR3 consists of 13 residues. Germline CDR1 is KGHSH and CDR2 is LQKENI. Trimming pared 2 bases from V and 3 bases from J, leaving 7 bases between. Full variable domain (missing parts from reference TRBV18 and TRBJ1-1): NAGVMQNPRHLVRRRGQEARLRCSPMKGHSHVYWYRQLPEEGLKFMVYLQKENIIDESGMPKERFSAEFPKEGPSILRIQQVVRGDSAAYFCASSPSGYTEAFFGQGTRLTVV.

This clonotype was seen many times. V is TRBV3-1 and J is TRBJ1-5, with D hard to call. Germline V CDR1 and CDR2: LGHDT, YNNKEL (reference sequence). Trimming took 4 bases from V and 5 from J, leaving 12 bases between them. CDR3 length: 14 amino acids. CDR3 in DNA: TGTGCCAGCAGCCGTGAAATGGGATATCAGCCCCAGCATTTT. It is translated as CASSREMGYQPQHF.

About this clonotype itself: Mismatch with germline at one junction end may stem from a read error. This rearrangement joins TRBV7-9 to TRBJ2-7; 8 bases match TRBD2. This CDR3 is built from 17 residues. Germline V CDR1 and CDR2: SEHNR, FQNEAQ (reference sequence). The CDR3: CASSPSLGREAMYERYF. CDR3 DNA sequence: TGTGCCAGCAGCCCTTCACTGGGGCGGGAGGCGATGTACGAGCGGTACTTC.

About this clonotype: The CDR3 ends on some other residue instead of the conserved phenylalanine or tryptophan, so this is likely a read error. The V and J genes are TRBV7-9 and TRBJ1-3; 8 nucleotides line up with TRBD1. V shed 4 bases and J 8 bases; nucleotides not matched to a gene: 10. Germline V lookup: CDR1 SEHNR, CDR2 FQNEAQ (reference sequence). This CDR3 contains 15 residues. Written as DNA, the CDR3 is TGTGCCAGCAGCTCACGAAGTCAGGGGGCTGACACCATATATTCT. Its translation is CASSSRSQGADTIYS.

The chain recombines TRBV7-8 with TRBJ2-1, with 9 bases aligning to TRBD2. The CDR3 covers 16 residues. Per the germline V gene, CDR1 is SGHVS and CDR2 is FQNEAQ. Unmatched junction bases numbered 8, after V lost 5 bases and J lost 3 bases. CDR3 in amino acids: CASSRQRGACYNEQFF. In DNA form, the CDR3 reads TGTGCCAGCAGCCGGCAGCGGGGGGCGTGCTACAATGAGCAGTTCTTC.

This clonotype rates as medium-sized. This rearrangement joins TRBV9 to TRBJ2-5, with D perhaps given as TRBD1 or TRBD2 (6 bases each). This CDR3 region has 13 residues. Between the trimmed V and J ends, which lost 2 bases and 5 bases, there was a span of 10 bases. Per germline, CDR1 SGDLS and CDR2 YYNGEE. CDR3 nucleotide sequence: TGTGCCAGCAGCGTCCTAGGGGGGGAGACCCAGTACTTC. Protein: CASSVLGGETQYF. Using reference TRBV9 and TRBJ2-5 for the parts outside the CDR3, the full variable domain is DSGVTQTPKHLITATGQRVTLRCSPRSGDLSVYWYQQSLDQGLQFLIQYYNGEERAKGNILERFSAQQFPDLHSELNLSSLELGDSALYFCASSVLGGETQYFGPGTRLLVL.

The rearrangement uses TRBV28 and TRBJ1-1, with D possibly matching TRBD1 (6 bases). Germline V gene sequence: CDR1 MDHEN, CDR2 SYDVKM. Trimming left V 8 bases short and J 10 bases short, with 11 bases between. This CDR3 has 10 amino acids. CDR3 sequence reads: CASRGHVAFF. The CDR3 DNA is TGTGCCAGCCGGGGGCATGTAGCTTTCTTT.

This clonotype was counted many times. The V call is TRBV5-1, the J call TRBJ2-1; no firm D call. Per the germline V gene, CDR1 is SGHRS and CDR2 is YFSETQ. V was cut by 1 base and J by 11 bases, with 7 bases left in between. The CDR3 length is 11 residues. The CDR3 is CASSLSQKQFF. The CDR3 bases are TGCGCCAGCAGCTTGTCCCAGAAGCAGTTCTTC.

This clonotype was recorded a few times. The junction does not match germline at one end; this may be a read error. V gene TRBV10-3 combines with J gene TRBJ2-3; 11 nucleotides match TRBD2. CDR3 size: 16 residues. The germline CDR1 and CDR2 sequences are ENHRY and SYGVKD. The CDR3 DNA follows: TGTGCCATCAGTGTCGGACTAGCGGGCAGCACAGATGCGCAGTATTTT. Its translation is CAISVGLAGSTDAQYF.

This rearrangement joins TRBV6-1 to TRBJ1-2; a possible D gene is TRBD1 (5 bases). CDR1 MNHNS and CDR2 SASEGT come from the germline V gene. Trimming took 6 bases from V and 6 from J, leaving 17 bases between them. The CDR3 is made up of 14 amino acids. The CDR3 loop reads CASRALAGTNGYTF. CDR3 sequence (DNA): TGTGCCAGCAGGGCTCTTGCGGGGACTAATGGCTACACCTTC.

This clonotype was detected many times. The chain joins TRBV6-2 or TRBV6-3 to TRBJ1-5; the D is unclear. Germline values: CDR1 MNHEY, CDR2 SVGEGT. This CDR3 spans 13 amino acids. Trimming stripped 2 bases from V and 6 bases from J, with 8 bases between. DNA for the CDR3: TGTGCCAGCAGTTACCCCAAGGCTCAGCCCCAGCATTTT. Encoded protein: CASSYPKAQPQHF.

The chain uses TRBV25-1 and TRBJ2-2, with D tentatively TRBD1 (6 bases). CDR1 is MGHDK and CDR2 is SYGVNS in the germline V gene. V shed 2 bases and J shed 6 bases, with 19 bases lying between them. The CDR3 covers 17 residues. The CDR3 here is CASSEANQGSWAGELFF. In DNA form, the CDR3 reads TGTGCCAGCAGTGAAGCCAACCAGGGGAGTTGGGCCGGGGAGCTGTTTTTT.

This clonotype was picked up one time. The chain links TRBV6-1 to TRBJ2-1, with a possible D match to TRBD2 (6 bases). The V gene's germline CDR1 is MNHNS and CDR2 SASEGT. The V gene lost 1 base and the J gene lost 8 bases, with 15 bases spanning the gap. The CDR3 consists of 15 residues. This chain's CDR3 is CASSEGPRRAYEQFF. The DNA of the CDR3 is TGTGCCAGCAGTGAAGGTCCCAGGAGGGCCTATGAGCAGTTCTTC.

With regard to this clonotype: This may come from a read error, since a much larger clone is one base off. V is TRBV6-5 and J is TRBJ1-1; no clear D. CDR3 size: 13 residues. Looked up from germline, CDR1 is MNHEY and CDR2 is SVGAGI. The CDR3 here is CASSFHPNTEAYF. In DNA form, the CDR3 reads TGTGCCAGCAGTTTCCACCCGAACACTGAAGCTTACTTT.

This clonotype occurred a few times. The rearrangement joins TRBV30 to TRBJ1-3; 7 bases align to TRBD1. Germline assignment: CDR1 GTSNPN and CDR2 SVGIG (reference sequence). With 7 bases clipped from V and 0 bases from J, the junction kept 6 bases outside the gene matches. This CDR3 contains 14 residues. CDR3 DNA sequence: TGTGCCTACGAGGGGGCTGACTCTGGAAACACCATATATTTT. Encoded protein: CAYEGADSGNTIYF.